Each of the 27 T cell receptor beta chains below was sequenced from the same sample in a study of blood T cell repertoires in COVID-19. Sequenced by immunoSEQ multiplex PCR; TCRdb stores in-frame clones only, minus some. Of 240,000 or so clones listed, around 86% are singletons. Material: peripheral blood. These receptors were taken from a woman aged 70-85 years with active or convalescent COVID-19.

The rearrangement joins TRBV4-3 to TRBJ2-7, with 7 bases that match TRBD2. The junction had 15 bases not matched to a gene; V was cut back by 2 bases and J by 5 bases. The CDR3 contains 17 residues. Per the germline V gene, CDR1 is LGHNA and CDR2 is YSLEER. For the CDR3, the DNA is TGCGCCAGCAGCCAAAAACCCGGGGGGAGGCTCCCCAACGAGCAGTACTTC. Its protein is CASSQKPGGRLPNEQYF.

The chain employs TRBV7-9 and TRBJ1-1; D might be TRBD1 (5 bases). V was trimmed by 5 bases and J by 2 bases, leaving 9 bases between them. Per the germline V gene, CDR1 is SEHNR and CDR2 is FQNEAQ (reference sequence). The CDR3 consists of 13 residues. CDR3 in DNA: TGTGCCAGCAGCCCTACAGGTAACACTGAAGCTTTCTTT. This codes for CASSPTGNTEAFF.

V and J are TRBV9 and TRBJ1-3, with 9 bases fitting TRBD1. Germline CDR1 reads SGDLS; CDR2 reads YYNGEE. Trimming cost V 3 bases and J 8 bases; bases outside gene matches: 9. The CDR3 has 15 amino acids. The CDR3 bases are TGTGCCAGCAGCGCAGATCCGGGACAGGGTTACACCATATATTTT. It yields the protein CASSADPGQGYTIYF.

The chain is built from TRBV12-5 and TRBJ1-1; no clear D. The CDR3 runs 13 residues. The ends were cut back, 4 bases at V and 7 bases at J, with 13 bases in the middle. Per the germline V gene, CDR1 is LGHNT and CDR2 is FRNRAP. CDR3 nucleotide sequence: TGTGCTAGTGGTTACGATGCGGGGTTTGAAGCTTTCTTT. It yields the protein CASGYDAGFEAFF.

This clone was detected once. This chain joins TRBV10-3 and TRBJ1-6; 8 nucleotides line up with TRBD1. Germline-derived CDR1 and CDR2 are ENHRY and SYGVKD. J gave up 6 bases and V 4 bases, and 2 bases lay outside the gene matches. The CDR3 length is 14 residues. The CDR3 loop reads CAISGTGSNSPLHF. For the CDR3, the DNA is TGTGCCATCAGTGGGACAGGGTCTAATTCACCCCTCCACTTT.

V and J are TRBV5-6 and TRBJ1-6; TRBD1 matches at 7 bases. V was pared by 7 bases and J by 7 bases, with 8 bases of the junction left unmatched. The CDR3 sequence is 14 residues long. CDR1 is SGHDT and CDR2 is YYEEEE in the germline V gene. The CDR3 protein is CASLSGQRNSPLHF. The DNA for the CDR3 is TGTGCCAGCCTATCGGGACAGAGGAATTCACCCCTCCACTTT.

This clone was counted between two and nine times. The rearrangement joins TRBV6-5 to TRBJ1-1; D is possibly TRBD1 (6 bases). Germline V gives CDR1 MNHEY, CDR2 SVGAGI. The CDR3 runs 14 residues. Deletions cut 7 bases from V and 4 bases from J, with 16 bases between. The DNA of the CDR3 is TGTGCCAGCAAGGAAACAGGGCAAGCCACTGAAGCTTTCTTT. Protein product: CASKETGQATEAFF.

The CDR3: CASSADTISYEQYF. For the CDR3, the DNA is TGCGCCAGCAGTGCTGACACAATTTCCTACGAGCAGTACTTC. The V and J genes are TRBV10-2 and TRBJ2-7; D is uncertain. Germline V gives CDR1 WSHSY, CDR2 SAAADI. Trimming took off 4 bases at V and 1 base at J, with 11 bases between the two ends. This CDR3 spans 14 amino acids.

In this sample, this clone turned up a few times. V usage is TRBV27 and J usage is TRBJ2-7; unclear D gene. CDR3 length: 15 amino acids. V lost 1 base, J lost 2 bases, and 12 bases lay in between. CDR1 is MNHEY and CDR2 is SMNVEV in the germline V gene (reference sequence). CDR3 coding DNA: TGTGCCAGCAGTTTATTGAGTCCCGAACCCTACGAGCAGTACTTC. Protein product: CASSLLSPEPYEQYF.

The chain employs TRBV4-2 and TRBJ1-3; 10 nucleotides match TRBD1. Germline V gives CDR1 LGHNA, CDR2 YNFKEQ. The CDR3 is 18 residues long. V lost 2 bases, J lost 0 bases, and 7 bases stayed unmatched. Here the CDR3 DNA reads TGTGCCAGCAGCCAAAGGACAGGGGGTAGGAGCTCTGGAAACACCATATATTTT. Its translation: CASSQRTGGRSSGNTIYF.

This clone was seen a handful of times. The V call is TRBV6-6, the J call TRBJ2-5; 8 bases line up with TRBD1. Trimming took 7 bases from V and 2 from J; bases not matched to a gene: 12. Germline V gene data show CDR1 as MNHNY and CDR2 as SVGAGI (reference sequence). This CDR3 contains 16 residues. CDR3 in amino acids: CASNPPTGAVQETQYF. In DNA, the CDR3 is TGTGCCAGCAACCCCCCGACAGGGGCGGTACAAGAGACCCAGTACTTC.

Remarks on this clone: The same CDR3 arises from other DNA sequences in this sample as well. V is TRBV5-6 and J is TRBJ1-5, with TRBD1 as a possible D gene (5 bases). Germline V CDR1 and CDR2: SGHDT, YYEEEE. The germline V and J ends were trimmed by 4 bases and 3 bases, with 11 bases remaining between them. This CDR3 has 14 amino acids. CDR3 DNA: TGTGCCAGCAGCCAAGGGGTCTCCAATCAGCCCCAGCATTTT. Translation gives CASSQGVSNQPQHF.

The V and J genes are TRBV5-1 and TRBJ2-7; a weak D match, TRBD2 (6 bases). Germline V gives CDR1 SGHRS, CDR2 YFSETQ. With 0 bases removed from V and 5 bases from J, the gap between germline ends came to 12 bases. This CDR3 has 14 amino acids. CDR3 loop: CASSLGRGIHEQYF. The CDR3 bases are TGCGCCAGCAGCTTGGGACGGGGGATCCACGAGCAGTACTTC.

V and J are TRBV20-1 and TRBJ2-7; TRBD1 aligns across 9 bases. V trimming: 3 bases; J trimming: 1 base; junction bases outside the gene matches: 4. The CDR3 runs to 14 residues. The V gene's germline CDR1 is DFQATT and CDR2 SNEGSKA (reference sequence). The CDR3 loop is CSASVGTGSYEQYF. The CDR3 bases are TGCAGTGCTAGTGTAGGGACAGGGTCCTACGAGCAGTACTTC.

The CDR3 loop is CASTTSRQTYEQYF. DNA of the CDR3: TGTGCCAGCACAACCTCGAGACAAACCTACGAGCAGTACTTC. V and J are TRBV18 and TRBJ2-7; D gene ambiguous. The V end lost 8 bases, the J end lost 2 bases, and 16 bases lay between the germline ends. The CDR3 contains 14 residues. Germline V gene lookup returns CDR1 KGHSH and CDR2 LQKENI.

The V gene is TRBV29-1, the J gene TRBJ2-5; unclear D gene. CDR1 and CDR2 (germline): SQVTM, ANQGSEA. The CDR3 is 13 amino acids. With 3 bases removed from V and 1 base from J, the gap between germline ends came to 9 bases. Written as DNA, the CDR3 is TGCAGCGTTGAGGAACTACCCCAAGAGACCCAGTACTTC. Amino acids: CSVEELPQETQYF.

The chain couples TRBV3-1 (or the pseudogene TRBV3-2) to TRBJ2-7; D might be TRBD2 (6 bases). V lost 3 bases, J lost 2 bases, and 11 bases lay in between. The CDR3 sequence is 14 residues long. Germline V gene data show CDR1 as LGHDT and CDR2 as YNNKEL (reference sequence). The CDR3 protein is CASSQTRAPYEQYF. In DNA form, the CDR3 reads TGTGCCAGCAGCCAGACTAGGGCGCCCTACGAGCAGTACTTC.

The chain recombines TRBV5-1 with TRBJ2-1, with a weak D call TRBD2 (6 bases). Trimming removed 1 base at V and 5 bases at J, with 13 bases between. The CDR3 is made up of 15 amino acids. The germline gives CDR1 SGHRS, CDR2 YFSETQ. The CDR3 spells CASSLLATSNNEQFF. DNA of the CDR3: TGCGCCAGCAGCTTGCTAGCGACCTCTAACAATGAGCAGTTCTTC.

This chain connects TRBV7-8 to TRBJ2-4, with TRBD2 matching 7 bases. Germline V gives CDR1 SGHVS, CDR2 FQNEAQ. CDR3 length: 15 residues. V trimming: 5 bases; J trimming: 8 bases; junction bases outside the gene matches: 12. CDR3 in amino acids: CASSPEEGAGDIQYF. The DNA of the CDR3 is TGTGCCAGCAGCCCCGAGGAGGGCGCGGGAGACATTCAGTACTTC.

The chain combines TRBV10-2 with TRBJ2-3; maybe TRBD2 (7 bases). The ends were cut back, 7 bases at V and 2 bases at J, with 13 bases in the middle. This CDR3 spans 14 amino acids. Germline assignment: CDR1 WSHSY and CDR2 SAAADI. The CDR3 nucleotides read TGCGCCAGCATTGGGGGGGGCCCCACAGATACGCAGTATTTT. Its translation: CASIGGGPTDTQYF.

The rearrangement links TRBV7-8 to TRBJ1-1; D is uncertain. CDR3 size: 13 residues. V lost 0 bases, J lost 3 bases, and 5 bases lay in between. Germline CDR1 and CDR2: SGHVS and FQNEAQ. The CDR3 loop reads CASSLARYTEAFF. The CDR3 coding sequence is TGTGCCAGCAGCTTAGCTCGGTACACTGAAGCTTTCTTT.

The rearrangement joins TRBV5-1 to TRBJ1-1; TRBD1 matches at 7 bases. Germline V gives CDR1 SGHRS, CDR2 YFSETQ. The CDR3 extends over 15 amino acids. Trimming removed 4 bases from V and 0 bases from J; junction bases left unmatched: 6. CDR3: CASSENRGLNTEAFF. The CDR3 bases are TGCGCCAGCAGCGAAAACAGGGGCTTGAACACTGAAGCTTTCTTT.

This sequence joins TRBV4-3 and TRBJ2-4; D is possibly TRBD2 (5 bases). The germline V gene encodes CDR1 LGHNA and CDR2 YSLEER. CDR3 length: 17 residues. V shed 0 bases and J shed 6 bases, with 18 bases lying between them. CDR3 coding DNA: TGCGCCAGCAGCCAAGATCGTGGGAGCGAACGGGTAAACATTCAGTACTTC. Encoded protein: CASSQDRGSERVNIQYF.

The chain employs TRBV6-2 or TRBV6-3 and TRBJ2-1, with TRBD1 identical over 7 bases. Germline V gives CDR1 MNHEY, CDR2 SVGEGT. V shed 4 bases and J 7 bases; nucleotides not matched to a gene: 1. CDR3 length: 12 residues. The CDR3 is CASSSRGNEQFF. The DNA of the CDR3 is TGTGCCAGCAGTTCCAGGGGGAATGAGCAGTTCTTC.

CDR3 sequence reads: CASSAGTIPGANVLTF. In nucleotides, the CDR3 is TGCGCCAGCAGCGCCGGGACAATTCCAGGGGCCAACGTCCTGACTTTC. V usage is TRBV5-1 and J usage is TRBJ2-6; possibly TRBD1 for D (6 bases). There are 16 residues in the CDR3. V lost 4 bases and J lost 4, with 15 bases in between. Germline loops: CDR1 SGHRS, CDR2 YFSETQ.

The chain couples TRBV18 to TRBJ1-2, with TRBD1 matching 7 bases. Germline lookup yields CDR1 KGHSH and CDR2 LQKENI. The length of the CDR3 is 17 residues. With V trimmed by 3 bases and J by 0 bases, 10 bases remained unmatched. The CDR3 loop is CASSPLTGPGPNYGYTF. The CDR3 nucleotides read TGTGCCAGCTCACCGTTGACAGGGCCCGGACCTAACTATGGCTACACCTTC.

About this clone: The same CDR3 also results from other DNA sequences found in this sample. The J gene is TRBJ1-6, the V gene TRBV19, with D maybe TRBD1 (5 bases). The germline V gene encodes CDR1 LNHDA and CDR2 SQIVND (reference sequence). The V end lost 3 bases, the J end lost 7 bases, and 10 bases lay between the germline ends. The length of the CDR3 is 14 residues. In DNA, the CDR3 is TGTGCCAGTAGTATTGGTCAGGGCAATTCACCCCTCCACTTT. This encodes CASSIGQGNSPLHF.